The present entry profiles one TCR beta chain with its context. This sample was taken from a study of PD-1 blockade in classical Hodgkin lymphoma. The time point is: cycle 4 day 1 (C4D1), after five to seven weeks of nivolumab. With no exception, relapse followed autologous stem cell transplantation in all patients, and brentuximab vedotin exposure varied. Clones were sequenced by immunoSEQ multiplex PCR, and TCRdb holds only the in-frame ones, with some missing. The table lists under 130,000 clones, roughly nine tenths of them singletons, with under 20% in the top ten. The material was peripheral blood mononuclear cells (PBMCs), obtained before the fourth cycle of nivolumab. The TCR originated in a human donor with classical Hodgkin lymphoma.

The CDR3 DNA follows: TGTGCCAGCAGCCGCAGGACAGGCCCCAACAATGAGCAGTTCTTC. Its translation: CASSRRTGPNNEQFF. The V call is TRBV7-9, the J call TRBJ2-1; 7 bases are shared with TRBD1. CDR1 and CDR2 from the germline V gene are SEHNR and FQNEAQ (reference sequence). The CDR3 runs 15 residues. Unmatched junction bases numbered 9, after V lost 5 bases and J lost 5 bases.